This T cell receptor (beta chain) originates from a study of metastatic and nonmetastatic thyroid tumors (dated by TCRdb to about 2020). Describing the broader study: The researchers compared repertoires between peripheral blood samples and tumor or nodule tissue samples from patients with malignant or benign thyroid disease. General findings and caveats noted by the study authors: In both blood and tumor samples, TCR beta diversity was reported to be significantly higher in malignant tumors than in benign nodules.

Preparation of the library involved PCR. The reads were generated on an Illumina HiSeq 4000. High-throughput sequencing was used to profile the TCR beta-chain CDR3 region of every patient. In the source study's methods: A classifier to discriminate distant-metastatic papillary thyroid cancer patients was built from CDR3 differences across clinicopathological groups. Repertoire diversity was assessed with the Shannon index, and tumor-blood repertoire similarity with the Morisita-Horn index. TCRdb reprocessing: public reads trimmed at Q25 with fastp, clones called with MiXCR, in-frame beta chains kept. What appears here as the V and J calls and clone size reflects TCRdb's work, not the paper's. The sample table contains about 30,000 clones; only one count was recorded for less than 40% of them. The ten top clones hold approximately 22% of the sample. The CDR3 covers 14 residues, taking in both the cysteine and the phenylalanine. Here the CDR3 DNA is all that survives: 42 bases in frame from base 1. The junction carries 19 bases between V and J, which are trimmed by 9 bases and 10 bases respectively. CDR1 and CDR2 are read off the germline V gene (reference sequence) as LNHDA and SQIVND.

Before undergoing thyroid surgery, none of the patients had been given any kind of treatment. Using T-cell receptor beta sequencing, the study looked back at clinical samples from patients collected from the early 2010s to the late 2010s. A note on this clone: It lacks a known antigen. No quality values exist for individual bases; no much larger clone is one base distant.

This sequence was found in a female donor with papillary thyroid cancer or a benign thyroid nodule (not recorded which). Some clones in this sample may be carry-over from other donors' samples. The sequenced sample consisted of tumor tissue. This receptor chain uses TRBV19 and TRBJ1-6; matching of 5 bases hints at TRBD1 as the D gene. CDR3 protein: CARKAGGTRSPLHF. Here is the DNA: TGTGCCAGAAAGGCTGGGGGGACTCGGTCACCCCTCCACTTT.